The sample holds a few counts of the clone carrying this T cell receptor (beta chain). What it binds is not known. The source of the sample is a study of T-cell memory formation after mild COVID-19. TCRdb analysed the 5' RACE reads with MiXCR anew, one entry per CDR3 protein. The sample lists roughly 250,000 distinct CDR3 sequences, approximately 16% occurring once. The germline CDR1 and CDR2 sequences are DFQATT and SNEGSKA (reference sequence). V was clipped by 1 base and J by 4 bases, with 7 bases between them. This CDR3 comprises 12 residues. Study results and limitations: Detection of some responders pre-infection suggested pre-existing cross-reactive memory T cells participated.

The receptor comes from a man aged 18 to 30 who had mild COVID-19 (a few samples of this study predate the infection). Cell type and time point are not known. The specimen sequenced was PBMCs or a T cell subset sorted from them (not recorded which). The chain employs TRBV20-1 and TRBJ1-2, with D hard to call. This CDR3 reads CSARAGSYGYTF. The CDR3 DNA reads as TGCAGTGCTAGAGCTGGGAGCTATGGCTACACCTTC.